This passage covers 31 T cell receptor beta chains from one sample sequenced in a study of blood T cell repertoires in COVID-19. The method was immunoSEQ multiplex PCR; TCRdb's version includes in-frame clones alone and lacks a portion of them. The table lists around 180,000 clones, about 85% of them singletons. Material for sequencing was peripheral blood. All receptors derive from a woman of 80 years or more with acute or convalescent COVID-19.

The J gene is TRBJ2-2, the V gene TRBV5-1, with TRBD2 identical over 8 bases. Losses at the gene ends were 3 bases for V and 2 bases for J; bases not matched to a gene: 3. This CDR3 has 15 residues. Looked up from germline, CDR1 is SGHRS and CDR2 is YFSETQ. CDR3: CASSSGGFNTGELFF. CDR3 DNA: TGCGCCAGCAGCTCGGGGGGGTTCAACACCGGGGAGCTGTTTTTT.

CDR3 residues: CAWGTGGRTEAFF. DNA of the CDR3: TGTGCCTGGGGAACAGGGGGCCGCACTGAAGCTTTCTTT. This sequence joins TRBV30 and TRBJ1-1, with 9 nucleotides matching TRBD1. V shed 5 bases and J 4 bases; nucleotides not matched to a gene: 5. This CDR3 is 13 amino acids long. The V gene's germline CDR1 is GTSNPN and CDR2 SVGIG (reference sequence).

The rearrangement links TRBV3-1 (or the pseudogene TRBV3-2) to TRBJ2-7; 7 bases map to TRBD1. Per germline, CDR1 LGHDT and CDR2 YNNKEL (reference sequence). J lost 4 bases, V lost 6 bases, and 3 bases had no gene match. CDR3 length equals 12 residues. CDR3 protein: CASRQTGYEQYF. The DNA of the CDR3 is TGTGCCAGCAGACAGACAGGGTACGAGCAGTACTTC.

V is TRBV7-2 and J is TRBJ1-2; 7 bases fit TRBD1. The CDR3 contains 13 residues. CDR1 is SGHTA and CDR2 is FQGNSA in the germline V gene. Losses at the gene ends were 4 bases for V and 6 bases for J; bases not matched to a gene: 5. The CDR3 DNA reads TGTGCCAGCAGCTCCCAACAGGGGAATGGCTACACCTTC. The encoded protein is CASSSQQGNGYTF.

The chain joins TRBV6-2 or TRBV6-3 to TRBJ2-7, with 7 nucleotides matching TRBD1. J was trimmed by 3 bases and V by 2 bases; bases with no gene match: 7. CDR1 and CDR2 (germline): MNHEY, SVGEGT. The CDR3 sequence is 15 residues long. The DNA for the CDR3 is TGTGCCAGCAGTTACGTGGCAGGGGGACGCTACGAGCAGTACTTC. The encoded protein is CASSYVAGGRYEQYF.

CDR3 nucleotide sequence: TGTGCCAGCAGCCCGGGACTTAACACCGGGGAGCTGTTTTTT. Amino acids: CASSPGLNTGELFF. The rearrangement uses TRBV7-9 and TRBJ2-2; D might be TRBD2 (6 bases). Trimming took off 5 bases at V and 2 bases at J, with 9 bases between the two ends. In germline, CDR1 is SEHNR, CDR2 FQNEAQ (reference sequence). The CDR3 loop spans 14 amino acids.

This clone was observed a handful of times. V usage is TRBV9 and J usage is TRBJ1-3; no clear D gene. The CDR3 covers 17 residues. Trimming pared 3 bases from V and 0 bases from J, leaving 16 bases between. In germline, CDR1 is SGDLS, CDR2 YYNGEE. The CDR3 DNA reads as TGTGCCAGCAGCGCCACGAGCTCTCTATTCTCTGGAAACACCATATATTTT. It specifies CASSATSSLFSGNTIYF. The whole variable domain, filled in from reference TRBV9 and TRBJ1-3, reads DSGVTQTPKHLITATGQRVTLRCSPRSGDLSVYWYQQSLDQGLQFLIQYYNGEERAKGNILERFSAQQFPDLHSELNLSSLELGDSALYFCASSATSSLFSGNTIYFGEGSWLTVV.

The chain is built from TRBV19 and TRBJ2-2, with 7 bases matching TRBD2. CDR3 length: 16 residues. Germline CDR1 and CDR2: LNHDA and SQIVND (reference sequence). J lost 0 bases, V lost 7 bases, and 8 bases had no gene match. CDR3 nucleotides: TGTGCCAGTACCTTGGGAGCGGGGTCGAACACCGGGGAGCTGTTTTTT. Its protein is CASTLGAGSNTGELFF.

The chain uses TRBV5-8 and TRBJ2-1; 9 positions match TRBD2. This CDR3 comprises 15 residues. Trimming cost V 1 base and J 7 bases; bases outside gene matches: 6. The germline gives CDR1 SGHTS, CDR2 YDEGEE. This CDR3 is CASSLLVAGANEQFF. DNA for the CDR3: TGTGCCAGCAGCTTGCTAGTAGCGGGGGCAAATGAGCAGTTCTTC. Full variable domain (rest looked up from reference TRBV5-8 and TRBJ2-1): EAGVTQSPTHLIKTRGQQATLRCSPISGHTSVYWYQQALGLGLQFLLWYDEGEERNRGNFPPRFSGRQFPNYSSELNVNALELEDSALYLCASSLLVAGANEQFFGPGTRLTVL.

The genes are TRBV6-5 and TRBJ2-5; 8 nucleotides line up with TRBD2. Germline lookup yields CDR1 MNHEY and CDR2 SVGAGI. CDR3 size: 13 residues. Trimming cost V 6 bases and J 5 bases; bases outside gene matches: 5. CDR3 DNA: TGTGCCAGCAGGCGGGGGGCCCACGAGACCCAGTACTTC. Residues: CASRRGAHETQYF.

CDR3 DNA: TGTGCTAGTGGTTTGGTCAACAGGGCTAACTATGGCTACACCTTC. Protein product: CASGLVNRANYGYTF. The rearrangement links TRBV12-5 to TRBJ1-2; tentatively, D is TRBD1 (6 bases). Trimming left V 0 bases short and J 0 bases short, with 8 bases between. CDR3 length: 15 amino acids. Looked up from germline, CDR1 is LGHNT and CDR2 is FRNRAP.

The DNA of the CDR3 is TGCAGCGTTAGGTGGGACACTGGGGGCTACACCTTC. This gives the protein CSVRWDTGGYTF. The chain recombines TRBV29-1 with TRBJ1-2; D might be TRBD1 (6 bases). Per the germline V gene, CDR1 is SQVTM and CDR2 is ANQGSEA. The CDR3 totals 12 residues. V was shortened by 5 bases and J by 8 bases, with 15 bases between the two germline ends.

V is TRBV19 and J is TRBJ2-2; 12 bases map to TRBD1. CDR3 length: 15 residues. Looked up from germline, CDR1 is LNHDA and CDR2 is SQIVND (reference sequence). V was pared by 3 bases and J by 6 bases, with 2 bases of the junction left unmatched. CDR3 amino acids: CASSMGQGASGELFF. The DNA of the CDR3 is TGTGCCAGTAGTATGGGACAGGGGGCGTCCGGGGAGCTGTTTTTT.

This clone was seen more than once but under ten times. This chain uses TRBV4-3 with TRBJ1-2; D not resolved. Germline V lookup: CDR1 LGHNA, CDR2 YSLEER. The CDR3 totals 13 residues. Between the trimmed V and J ends, which lost 1 base and 10 bases, there was a span of 13 bases. The CDR3 coding sequence is TGCGCCAGCAGCCAAGGAGGCGGAAGGTCCTACACCTTC. Translating it yields CASSQGGGRSYTF.

The rearrangement links TRBV18 to TRBJ2-2, with D maybe TRBD1 (6 bases). CDR1 is KGHSH, CDR2 LQKENI, per germline. This CDR3 spans 16 amino acids. V gave up 6 bases and J gave up 4 bases, with 18 bases separating them. The DNA for the CDR3 is TGTGCCAGCTCTCCTACAGGGCCGGTCACCACCGGGGAGCTGTTTTTT. Its translation is CASSPTGPVTTGELFF.

This clone was counted many times. DNA of the CDR3: TGTGCCAGCAGGGCCCAGGGGGAGCGCGGGGATCAGCCCCAGCATTTT. Its protein is CASRAQGERGDQPQHF. The chain is built from TRBV27 and TRBJ1-5; 7 nucleotides match TRBD1. With 6 bases clipped from V and 5 bases from J, the junction kept 13 bases outside the gene matches. The CDR3 runs to 16 residues. The germline CDR1 and CDR2 sequences are MNHEY and SMNVEV (reference sequence).

This clone was seen only a few times. This specimen includes other DNA sequences encoding the same CDR3. The chain combines TRBV18 with TRBJ1-5; tentative D call: TRBD1 (5 bases). Per germline, CDR1 KGHSH and CDR2 LQKENI. This CDR3 is 13 amino acids long. Between the trimmed V and J ends, which lost 2 bases and 6 bases, there was a span of 8 bases. CDR3 DNA: TGTGCCAGCTCACCAGGGGGGAGTCAGCCCCAGCATTTT. Protein sequence: CASSPGGSQPQHF.

V is TRBV27 and J is TRBJ1-3; 8 bases map to TRBD1. In germline, CDR1 is MNHEY, CDR2 SMNVEV (reference sequence). The CDR3 runs 15 residues. Trimming at V came to 6 bases and at J to 1 base, leaving 5 bases not matched to a gene. The CDR3 nucleotides read TGTGCCAGCAGGGACAGGGCTACGTCTGGAAACACCATATATTTT. Translated: CASRDRATSGNTIYF.

The rearrangement links TRBV25-1 to TRBJ2-2; TRBD2 might be the D (5 bases). Germline CDR1 reads MGHDK; CDR2 reads SYGVNS. Trimming pared 2 bases from V and 5 bases from J, leaving 6 bases between. This CDR3 comprises 13 residues. The CDR3, as DNA: TGTGCCAGCAGTGAAACGGGGACCGGGGAGCTGTTTTTT. Protein product: CASSETGTGELFF.

This clone was picked up one time. The chain joins TRBV11-2 to TRBJ2-2; D gene uncertain. The CDR3 is 12 residues long. CDR1 is SGHAT and CDR2 is FQNNGV in the germline V gene. V gave up 3 bases and J gave up 5 bases, with 4 bases separating them. The DNA for the CDR3 is TGTGCCAGCAGCTTTCATACCGGGGAGCTGTTTTTT. This translates into CASSFHTGELFF.

The chain employs TRBV13 and TRBJ2-1; no clear D gene. Between the trimmed V and J ends, which lost 5 bases and 4 bases, there was a span of 9 bases. Germline V gene sequence: CDR1 PRHDT, CDR2 FYEKMQ (reference sequence). This CDR3 has 13 residues. CDR3 bases: TGTGCCAGCAGCCCGGTCCAATACAATGAGCAGTTCTTC. It encodes CASSPVQYNEQFF.

This clone was detected only once. The chain uses TRBV6-5 and TRBJ1-3, with TRBD1 matching over 11 bases. CDR1 MNHEY and CDR2 SVGAGI come from the germline V gene. Losses at the gene ends were 2 bases for V and 7 bases for J; bases not matched to a gene: 4. The CDR3 runs to 15 residues. Here the CDR3 DNA reads TGTGCCAGCAGTTACACGGGACAGGGGGGCAACACCATATATTTT. Its protein product is CASSYTGQGGNTIYF.

The genes are TRBV6-2 or TRBV6-3 and TRBJ1-2; D is possibly TRBD1 (5 bases). The V end was cut by 6 bases, the J end by 6 bases, with 17 bases between. Germline values: CDR1 MNHEY, CDR2 SVGEGT. The CDR3 runs to 14 residues. The CDR3 DNA reads TGTGCCAGCAGGTACAGCAGGGCTCGAGATGGCTACACCTTC. It codes for CASRYSRARDGYTF.

Turning to this clone: The junction departs from the called germline gene at one end, perhaps through a read error. In DNA form, the CDR3 reads TGTGCCAGCAGTAAGGTTTGGGTAAACGGGGGCTACACCTTC. As protein: CASSKVWVNGGYTF. The gene calls are TRBV19 and TRBJ1-2; D is unresolved. CDR1 is LNHDA, CDR2 SQIVND, per germline (reference sequence). This CDR3 has 14 residues.

The chain has TRBV3-1 (or the pseudogene TRBV3-2) and TRBJ1-2; 8 bases line up with TRBD1. The V and J ends lost 4 bases and 6 bases, in that order; junction bases with no gene match: 7. The CDR3 sequence is 14 residues long. The germline V gene has CDR1 LGHDT and CDR2 YNNKEL (reference sequence). The CDR3 DNA follows: TGTGCCAGCAGCCTACGACAGGGGATAAATGGCTACACCTTC. Its protein product is CASSLRQGINGYTF.

The V gene is TRBV20-1, the J gene TRBJ2-3; 7 bases are shared with TRBD1. Per germline, CDR1 DFQATT and CDR2 SNEGSKA (reference sequence). The V and J ends lost 3 bases and 4 bases, in that order; junction bases with no gene match: 4. The CDR3 covers 13 residues. CDR3 bases: TGCAGTGCTAGTCGAGGGGGCCCAGATACGCAGTATTTT. Amino acids: CSASRGGPDTQYF.

The chain combines TRBV7-2 with TRBJ2-5; TRBD2 matches 14 bases. Germline V gene data show CDR1 as SGHTA and CDR2 as FQGNSA. Trimming took 4 bases from V and 4 from J; bases not matched to a gene: 5. The CDR3 is 16 residues long. CDR3 region: CASSWEGLAGVETQYF. The CDR3, as DNA: TGTGCCAGCAGCTGGGAGGGACTAGCGGGGGTAGAGACCCAGTACTTC.

The chain uses TRBV7-2 and TRBJ1-6; no definite D call. The V and J ends lost 1 base and 7 bases respectively, with 11 bases between them. Per the germline V gene, CDR1 is SGHTA and CDR2 is FQGNSA. CDR3 length equals 15 residues. CDR3 in amino acids: CASSLVATMNSPLHF. In DNA form, the CDR3 reads TGTGCCAGCAGCTTAGTCGCTACCATGAATTCACCCCTCCACTTT.

This clone was recorded only once. The J gene is TRBJ2-2, the V gene TRBV27; 10 bases agree with TRBD1. Trimming took 7 bases from V and 6 from J; bases not matched to a gene: 2. Germline CDR1 reads MNHEY; CDR2 reads SMNVEV (reference sequence). The CDR3 sequence is 13 residues long. The CDR3 DNA reads TGTGCCAGCAACGACAGGGGGCCCGGGGAGCTGTTTTTT. Its translation is CASNDRGPGELFF.

The CDR3 DNA sequence: TGTGCCAGCAGCCAAAGATACGGGGGGCGCAATCAGCCCCAGCATTTT. It is translated as CASSQRYGGRNQPQHF. V is TRBV3-1 (or the pseudogene TRBV3-2) and J is TRBJ1-5; maybe TRBD1 (6 bases). This CDR3 comprises 16 residues. CDR1 and CDR2 (germline): LGHDT, YNNKEL (reference sequence). V was clipped by 2 bases and J by 2 bases, with 13 bases between them.

The J gene is TRBJ1-2, the V gene TRBV7-9; 7 positions match TRBD1. Germline V gives CDR1 SEHNR, CDR2 FQNEAQ (reference sequence). The CDR3 covers 15 residues. V lost 5 bases to trimming and J lost 4 bases; unmatched junction nucleotides: 10. The CDR3 nucleotides are TGTGCCAGCAGCATTCCCGGGACAGCTCTCTATGGCTACACCTTC. This translates into CASSIPGTALYGYTF.